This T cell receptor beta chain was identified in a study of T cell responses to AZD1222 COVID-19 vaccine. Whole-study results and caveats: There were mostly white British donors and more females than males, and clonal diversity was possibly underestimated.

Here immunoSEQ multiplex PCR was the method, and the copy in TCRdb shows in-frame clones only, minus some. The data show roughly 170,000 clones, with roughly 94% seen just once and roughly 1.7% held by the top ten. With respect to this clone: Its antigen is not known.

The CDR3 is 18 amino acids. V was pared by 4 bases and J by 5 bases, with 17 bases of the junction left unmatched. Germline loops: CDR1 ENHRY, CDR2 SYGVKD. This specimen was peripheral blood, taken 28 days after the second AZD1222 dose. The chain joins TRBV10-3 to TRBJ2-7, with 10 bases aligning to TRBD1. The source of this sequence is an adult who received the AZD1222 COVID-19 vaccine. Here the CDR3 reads CAISATSFDRGRTHEQYF. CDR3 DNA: TGTGCCATCAGTGCAACATCATTCGACAGGGGGCGCACCCACGAGCAGTACTTC.